These 10 T cell receptor beta chains came from one sample sequenced in a study of blood T cells in healthy people across ages. Together with a sample-barcoded 5' primer, a J-beta primer mix was included in a second PCR lasting about 6 to 11 cycles. TCRdb re-analysed the 5' RACE reads in MiXCR, keeping a single row per CDR3 protein. The table lists 1.5 million to 2 million distinct CDR3 sequences, around 35% of them singletons. Sequencing was carried out using blood. All receptors come from a woman younger than 45 in good health.

This clonotype was observed a handful of times. In DNA form, the CDR3 reads TGTGCCAGCAGCTTGGCCAGGGCAGGTGGGGAGAATGAGCAGTTCTTC. Amino acids: CASSLARAGGENEQFF. V and J are TRBV5-6 and TRBJ2-1; the D call may be TRBD1 or TRBD2 (5 bases each). Germline CDR1 reads SGHDT; CDR2 reads YYEEEE. The CDR3 covers 16 residues. V lost 0 bases, J lost 7 bases, and 17 bases lay in between.

This clonotype was seen a handful of times. This chain joins TRBV20-1 and TRBJ1-5, with 7 bases fitting TRBD1. Germline loops: CDR1 DFQATT, CDR2 SNEGSKA (reference sequence). This CDR3 region has 17 residues. V trimming: 2 bases; J trimming: 0 bases; junction bases outside the gene matches: 10. The CDR3 reads CSARLAGGGNSNQPQHF. CDR3 nucleotides: TGCAGTGCTAGACTGGCAGGGGGTGGGAATAGCAATCAGCCCCAGCATTTT.

The J gene is TRBJ1-1, the V gene TRBV4-1, with 8 nucleotides matching TRBD1. The CDR3 totals 17 residues. Germline V gives CDR1 MGHRA, CDR2 YSYEKL. The junction had 13 bases not matched to a gene; V was cut back by 1 base and J by 6 bases. The CDR3 region has the DNA TGCGCCAGCAGCCAAGCCCCCCACCCCGGACAGGGCTCTGAAGCTTTCTTT. Its protein is CASSQAPHPGQGSEAFF.

With regard to this clonotype: The junction departs from germline at one end; a sequencing error may be responsible. J is TRBJ2-7 and V is TRBV28; tentatively, D is TRBD2 (5 bases). The CDR3 consists of 11 residues. The germline V gene has CDR1 MDHEN and CDR2 SYDVKM. CDR3 loop: CASSFGLEPYF. The CDR3 nucleotides are TGTGCCAGCAGTTTTGGACTCGAGCCGTACTTC.

The gene calls are TRBV6-5 and TRBJ1-1; D ambiguous. V was trimmed by 4 bases and J by 1 base, leaving 7 bases between them. The germline gives CDR1 MNHEY, CDR2 SVGAGI. The CDR3 runs 13 residues. CDR3 nucleotides: TGTGCCAGCAGTTGCAGTGAGAACACTGAAGCTTTCTTT. It translates to CASSCSENTEAFF.

V and J are TRBV9 and TRBJ2-1, with D perhaps assigned TRBD1 or TRBD2 (5 bases each). The ends were cut back, 3 bases at V and 0 bases at J, with 10 bases in the middle. The germline CDR1 and CDR2 sequences are SGDLS and YYNGEE. The CDR3 sequence is 15 residues long. CDR3 in amino acids: CASSAWDASYNEQFF. Written as DNA, the CDR3 is TGTGCCAGCAGCGCTTGGGACGCCTCCTACAATGAGCAGTTCTTC.

This clonotype appeared a few times. The rearrangement links TRBV27 to TRBJ2-1, with 8 bases fitting TRBD2. The germline CDR1 and CDR2 sequences are MNHEY and SMNVEV (reference sequence). The CDR3 extends over 15 amino acids. V lost 8 bases, J lost 6 bases, and 12 bases stayed unmatched. CDR3 sequence: CASSTPVAGSNEQFF. CDR3 nucleotides: TGTGCCAGCTCGACACCCGTAGCGGGATCCAATGAGCAGTTCTTC.

The chain employs TRBV5-1 and TRBJ2-5, with 8 bases lining up with TRBD2. Germline-derived CDR1 and CDR2 are SGHRS and YFSETQ. V lost 2 bases, J lost 2 bases, and 8 bases stayed unmatched. This CDR3 contains 16 residues. The CDR3 DNA follows: TGCGCCAGCAGCTTCGGCGGGGGGCCTTCTCAAGAGACCCAGTACTTC. Amino acid sequence: CASSFGGGPSQETQYF. Variable domain in full (rest from reference TRBV5-1 and TRBJ2-5): KAGVTQTPRYLIKTRGQQVTLSCSPISGHRSVSWYQQTPGQGLQFLFEYFSETQRNKGNFPGRFSGRQFSNSRSEMNVSTLELGDSALYLCASSFGGGPSQETQYFGPGTRLLVL.

This chain connects TRBV28 to TRBJ2-7, with 8 bases aligning to TRBD2. The germline V gene encodes CDR1 MDHEN and CDR2 SYDVKM. The CDR3 consists of 14 residues. After removal of 3 bases from V and 12 bases from J, the junction contained 13 bases not matched to a gene. In DNA form, the CDR3 reads TGTGCCAGCAGTTTCCGGGAACTTGCGGGAGGTTCGTACTTC. It encodes CASSFRELAGGSYF. Full variable domain (missing parts from reference TRBV28 and TRBJ2-7): DVKVTQSSRYLVKRTGEKVFLECVQDMDHENMFWYRQDPGLGLRLIYFSYDVKMKEKGDIPEGYSVSREKKERFSLILESASTNQTSMYLCASSFRELAGGSYFGPGTRLTVT.

For this clonotype: Relative to the germline gene, one junction end is altered; a read error may explain this. The chain joins TRBV4-1 to TRBJ1-2; TRBD1 matches 8 bases. The CDR3 length is 16 residues. The germline V gene has CDR1 MGHRA and CDR2 YSYEKL. The CDR3 protein is CTSSQTRGRANYGYTF. The CDR3 nucleotides read TGCACCAGCAGCCAAACCAGGGGGCGAGCTAACTATGGCTACACCTTC.